This record concerns one TCR beta chain sequence. Its antigen remains unknown. Profiling relied on immunoSEQ multiplex PCR, and the TCRdb table lists in-frame clones only, not all of them. The sample holds 9,500 to 15,000 clones, 65% to 80% seen once. This specimen comes from a study of OX40 agonist ivuxolimab in advanced cancers. Study-level results: By week 6 at 0.1 to 3.0 mg/kg, blood CD4+ and CD8+ T cells had expanded clonally.

This CDR3 spans 11 amino acids. V shed 5 bases and J shed 6 bases, with 7 bases lying between them. Germline V gene lookup returns CDR1 SGHNT and CDR2 YYREEE (reference sequence). This specimen consisted of CD4+ or CD8+ T cells sorted from blood, obtained in a trial of the OX40 agonist ivuxolimab. The J gene is TRBJ2-3, the V gene TRBV5-4, with unresolved D. This clonotype was obtained from an adult with an advanced solid tumor such as melanoma, head and neck, liver or kidney cancer. In DNA form, the CDR3 reads TGTGCCAGCAGAAAATCCGATACGCAGTATTTT. Protein product: CASRKSDTQYF. The full variable domain, rest sourced from reference TRBV5-4 and TRBJ2-3, is ETGVTQSPTHLIKTRGQQVTLRCSSQSGHNTVSWYQQALGQGPQFIFQYYREEENGRGNFPPRFSGLQFPNYSSELNVNALELDDSALYLCASRKSDTQYFGPGTRLTVL.